This TCR beta chain was sequenced in a study of read filtering for tumor transcriptome and immune sequencing (dated by TCRdb to about 2020). Turning to the overall study: The cohort consisted of some 17 male and around 14 female patients, with a mean age of 65.9 years and an age range of about 40 to 85. By revised international staging, eight or nine patients were R-ISS I, 15 to 20 were R-ISS II and 6 or 7 were R-ISS III. After DNase treatment, whole-transcriptome libraries were prepared using the TruSeq RNA Access Library Prep Kit. Per sample, about 3.5 to 11 million TCR-region mapped reads were obtained with IR-seq, compared with only 85 to 1273 with RNA-seq. Using the same bone marrow samples, the study compared TCR repertoires obtained by targeted immune repertoire sequencing with those obtained by bulk whole-transcriptome sequencing. As a main aim, a read-filtering strategy for immune repertoire data was addressed, with the specific question being whether clonotypes supported by a single read should be removed.

This clonotype was detected many times. There is no known antigen for this receptor. Base qualities are not at hand, and no much larger clone is one base apart. Results and caveats for the whole study, not just this receptor: In IR-seq, single-read clonotypes were roughly 82% of clonotypes but 3.5% to 4% of total reads; in RNA-seq they were around 75% of clonotypes and about 40% of reads. Clonotypes were captured by IR-seq at much higher depth and more reliably than by RNA-seq, and smaller IR-seq throughput was sufficient for identification of most shared clonotypes. Removing single-read clonotypes increased the correlation between IR-seq and RNA-seq shared clonotype proportions. The sorted CD138-negative fraction was not purified T cells but a mixed bone marrow immune population.

The Immunoverse kit was used to build TCR libraries from roughly 0.4 ug RNA, with molecular barcoded adaptors covering alpha/delta and beta/gamma chains. TCR library preparation used the same RNA that went into transcriptome sequencing. TCR libraries were sequenced on an Illumina HiSeq 4000 with 2 x 150 cycles. The authors processed their data as follows. With MiXCR, TCR reads were aligned to human V, D, J and C references and assembled into CDR3 clonotypes, with quality filtering and error correction included. Clonotype counts and gene usage diversity were analyzed with the tcR package in R. For inspection of raw mapping reads, RNA-seq reads were mapped by STAR aligner version 2.5.3a onto GRCh37 of the human genome. To test how sequencing depth affects detected clonotypes, IR-seq fastq files were randomly downsampled with Seqtk 1.3. TCRdb trimmed public reads at Q25 via fastp, called clones via MiXCR and kept in-frame beta chains. Records with the same CDR3 protein are collapsed into one entry carrying the most frequent genes and DNA. Clone size and V and J calls follow TCRdb, not the original study. This sample is represented by roughly 130,000 distinct CDR3 sequences; over 10% of them were singletons. The ten largest account for approximately 11% of the sample.

The junction shows trimming of 5 bases on V and 7 bases on J, plus 12 bases between the germline ends. Via the germline V gene, CDR1 is MNHEY and CDR2 SVGAGI. Taken from cysteine to phenylalanine, the CDR3 has 13 residues. The only DNA kept is the CDR3, 39 bases in frame from the first base. Each patient had bone marrow sampled at the time of active disease. Ficoll-Hypaque density gradient centrifugation was used to isolate bone marrow mononuclear cells. CD138-negative cells were obtained by negative selection after labeling with CD138 magnetic microbeads on a MACS separator, removing myeloma plasma cells. The purity of the isolated cells was checked by flow cytometry with CD138 antibodies on an Attune NxT. Total RNA was extracted with TRIzol reagent and quantified with a NanoDrop spectrophotometer. For each patient, the CD138-negative bone marrow sample underwent paired RNA-seq and IR-seq.

The sequencing sample was made of a population of CD138-negative cells sorted from bone marrow. According to the study, the label for this sample's cell subset or site signals: bone marrow mononuclear cells depleted of CD138+ plasma/myeloma cells by negative magnetic selection. The sequence links TRBV6-5 to TRBJ1-5, with no confident D gene call. The source is a donor over 35 with multiple myeloma. The DNA sequence reads TGTGCCAGCAGTCCCGGGCGTAGGCAGCCCCAGCATTTT. The encoded protein is CASSPGRRQPQHF.